The present TCR beta chain was sequenced within a study of blood T cells in healthy people across ages. The CDR3 has 16 amino acids. V shed 0 bases and J 5 bases; nucleotides not matched to a gene: 9. Germline V gene lookup returns CDR1 DFQATT and CDR2 SNEGSKA (reference sequence). With a J-beta primer mix and a sample-barcoded 5' primer, a second PCR ran about 7 to 12 cycles. TCRdb itself ran the 5' RACE reads through MiXCR, one entry per CDR3 protein. The data show 1 million or so distinct CDR3 sequences, under 30% seen once. These data also featured in a second study, about T cells of mothers and their children.

This sequence was found in a girl under 10 years old in good health. The sequenced sample was blood. The chain recombines TRBV20-1 with TRBJ2-2, with 7 bases lining up with TRBD1. As DNA, the CDR3 is TGCAGTGCTAGAGATGTAGAGACAGGGTTAACCGGGGAGCTGTTTTTT. Its protein is CSARDVETGLTGELFF.